The T cell receptor (beta chain) under discussion was sequenced for a study of CD8 T cells in ankylosing spondylitis. Findings and caveats of the study: Both synovial fluid and blood in reactive arthritis had previously been reported to carry some motif variants. Matched ankylosing spondylitis synovial fluid reportedly contained a significantly enriched population of disease-linked clones. Blood from ankylosing spondylitis patients appeared to carry a characteristic roughly eight-variant TCR beta motif.

Quantitative 5'-RACE with molecular barcodes was used to make the TCR beta libraries. TCRdb redid the calling of the 5' RACE reads with MiXCR, one entry per CDR3 protein. The sample has about 42,000 distinct CDR3 sequences, around 2.8% seen once. V gave up 5 bases and J gave up 5 bases; unmatched junction bases: 8. CDR3 length: 14 amino acids. From germline, CDR1 is SGDLS and CDR2 YYNGEE. This clonotype showed up many times. Its specificity is unknown. The clonotype comes from a male donor with ankylosing spondylitis or in good health (not recorded which). The gene calls are TRBV9 and TRBJ2-7; 9 nucleotides match TRBD2. Sequencing used blood, either unsorted or a sorted T cell fraction (not recorded which). The CDR3 is CASSLAGAGDEQYF. CDR3 bases: TGTGCCAGCAGTTTAGCGGGAGCTGGGGACGAGCAGTACTTC.